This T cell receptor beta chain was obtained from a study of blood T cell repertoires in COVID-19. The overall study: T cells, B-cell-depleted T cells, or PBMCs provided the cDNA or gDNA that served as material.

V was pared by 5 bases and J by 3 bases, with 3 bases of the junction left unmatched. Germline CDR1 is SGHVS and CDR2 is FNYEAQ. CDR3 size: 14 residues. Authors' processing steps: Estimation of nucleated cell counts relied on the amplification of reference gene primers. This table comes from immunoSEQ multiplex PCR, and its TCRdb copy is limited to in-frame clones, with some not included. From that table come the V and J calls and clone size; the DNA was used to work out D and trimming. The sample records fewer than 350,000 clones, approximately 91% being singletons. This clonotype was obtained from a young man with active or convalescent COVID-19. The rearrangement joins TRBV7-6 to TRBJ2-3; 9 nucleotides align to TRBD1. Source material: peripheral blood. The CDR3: CASSPGQGTDTQYF. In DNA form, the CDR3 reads TGTGCCAGCAGCCCTGGACAGGGGACAGATACGCAGTATTTT.